This T cell receptor beta chain was retrieved from a study of cytomegalovirus exposure and HLA in healthy donors. 60 Vbeta and 13 Jbeta primers were used in PCR. Measured with immunoSEQ multiplex PCR; TCRdb has only the in-frame clones, and not every one. The sample carries roughly 290,000 clones, about 87% recorded once. This clone was counted only a few times. Antigen: not known. Regarding the study as a whole: CMV serostatus was the sole immune exposure data available. Later work found that TCR association rates differed between HLA loci; DRB1 had the most and HLA-C the fewest.

V shed 2 bases and J 5 bases; nucleotides not matched to a gene: 2. Germline V gene sequence: CDR1 SGHNT, CDR2 YYREEE (reference sequence). The CDR3 is 13 amino acids. This receptor was taken from a woman younger than 30 in good health and CMV-seronegative. Sequenced material: PBMCs. The chain joins TRBV5-4 to TRBJ1-1, with 8 nucleotides matching TRBD1. CDR3 protein: CASSFDRGTEAFF. CDR3 nucleotides: TGTGCCAGCAGCTTCGACAGGGGTACTGAAGCTTTCTTT.